Below are 26 T cell receptor beta chains sequenced from a single sample in a study of CD8 T cells in ankylosing spondylitis. Study-level results: What seemed typical of ankylosing spondylitis blood was a TCR beta motif built from roughly eight highly homologous variants.

The antigens of these receptors remain unknown. TCRdb used MiXCR to reprocess the 5' RACE reads, holding one entry per CDR3 protein. The table includes 350,000 to 450,000 distinct CDR3 sequences, 25% to 30% detected once. Material: blood, either unsorted or a sorted T cell fraction (not recorded which). The receptors were sampled from a male donor with ankylosing spondylitis.

This clonotype turned up a few times. The rearrangement joins TRBV6-1 to TRBJ2-2, with D perhaps TRBD1 (5 bases). This CDR3 has 14 residues. Germline V CDR1 and CDR2: MNHNS, SASEGT. V lost 6 bases and J lost 5, with 13 bases in between. This CDR3 is CASRPQGETGELFF. As DNA, the CDR3 is TGTGCCAGCAGGCCCCAGGGCGAAACCGGGGAGCTGTTTTTT.

The table lists this clonotype with a few counts. CDR3 sequence: CASSNGTSGSYEQYV. Written as DNA, the CDR3 is TGTGCCAGCAGCAACGGGACTAGCGGGAGCTACGAGCAGTACGTC. The chain employs TRBV3-1 and TRBJ2-7, with 14 bases aligning to TRBD2. This CDR3 spans 15 amino acids. V dropped 5 bases and J dropped 3; count of bases not matched to a gene: 3. Per the germline V gene, CDR1 is LGHDT and CDR2 is YNNKEL (reference sequence).

This chain uses TRBV11-2 with TRBJ2-5; D may be TRBD1 or TRBD2 (5 bases each). This CDR3 comprises 15 residues. V was trimmed by 3 bases and J by 4 bases, leaving 15 bases between them. In germline, CDR1 is SGHAT, CDR2 FQNNGV. Here the CDR3 reads CASSFERGGRETQYF. The DNA of the CDR3 is TGTGCCAGCAGCTTTGAGAGGGGTGGGCGAGAGACCCAGTACTTC.

This clonotype was observed a few times. This chain links TRBV20-1 with TRBJ2-1; possible D gene TRBD2, 6 bases. The CDR3 spans 13 residues. The V end lost 5 bases, the J end lost 9 bases, and 17 bases lay between the germline ends. The germline V gene encodes CDR1 DFQATT and CDR2 SNEGSKA (reference sequence). DNA for the CDR3: TGCAGTGCTGAGGGAAGGCTAGCGCTTGAGCAGTTCTTC. Translation: CSAEGRLALEQFF.

The chain links TRBV4-1 to TRBJ2-7; D not resolved. Germline loops: CDR1 MGHRA, CDR2 YSYEKL. The CDR3 has 12 amino acids. V was cut by 3 bases and J by 2 bases, with 5 bases left in between. The chain's CDR3 is CASSHVPYEQYF. The CDR3 bases are TGCGCCAGCAGCCATGTGCCCTACGAGCAGTACTTC.

The DNA of the CDR3 is TGTGCCAGTGGTAGGGGGTATCCGGATACGCAGTATTTT. As protein: CASGRGYPDTQYF. The chain uses TRBV2 and TRBJ2-3; perhaps TRBD1 as D (6 bases). Germline assignment: CDR1 SNHLY and CDR2 FYNNEI. V lost 9 bases and J lost 6, with 16 bases in between. The CDR3 loop spans 13 amino acids.

This chain links TRBV18 with TRBJ2-7; D gene uncertain. Trimming shortened V by 1 base and J by 0 bases, and 25 bases separated the two germline ends. Germline loops: CDR1 KGHSH, CDR2 LQKENI. This CDR3 contains 20 residues. The CDR3 DNA is TGTGCCAGCTCACCACGACCGTTGATAGGAACTATGGGATTCTCCTACGAGCAGTACGTC. Translating it yields CASSPRPLIGTMGFSYEQYV.

The table lists this clonotype with a few counts. The chain employs TRBV7-8 and TRBJ2-7; D might be TRBD1 or TRBD2, each matching 5 bases. Trimming took off 1 base at V and 5 bases at J, with 15 bases between the two ends. The CDR3 has 15 amino acids. The germline V gene has CDR1 SGHVS and CDR2 FQNEAQ. The CDR3 protein is CASSLEVGTLDEQYF. The CDR3 DNA reads TGTGCCAGCAGCTTAGAGGTCGGGACCTTAGACGAGCAGTACTTC.

The rearrangement uses TRBV5-1 and TRBJ2-3, with a possible D match to TRBD1 (5 bases). Trimming shortened V by 8 bases and J by 1 base, and 8 bases separated the two germline ends. The CDR3 consists of 12 residues. Germline V gene data show CDR1 as SGHRS and CDR2 as YFSETQ. The CDR3 bases are TGCGCCAGTACAGGAGGCACAGATACGCAGTATTTT. Its protein is CASTGGTDTQYF.

The gene calls are TRBV20-1 and TRBJ1-1; D is possibly TRBD1 (6 bases). CDR3 size: 13 residues. V gave up 6 bases and J gave up 7 bases, with 18 bases separating them. The germline CDR1 and CDR2 sequences are DFQATT and SNEGSKA (reference sequence). DNA of the CDR3: TGCAGTGCCATCCCCGGGACAACGGGTGAAGCTTTCTTT. Its translation: CSAIPGTTGEAFF.

In its sample, this clonotype was seen many times. CDR3 coding DNA: TGTGCCAGCAGGCTCGGCGACCTAGCGTTTAGTTTCTCTGGAAACACCATATATTTT. Its translation is CASRLGDLAFSFSGNTIYF. The genes are TRBV12-3 or TRBV12-4 and TRBJ1-3; D is unclear. V was cut by 6 bases and J by 0 bases, with 24 bases left in between. The length of the CDR3 is 19 residues.

There are many counts of this clonotype. The genes are TRBV12-3 or TRBV12-4 and TRBJ2-2, with TRBD2 identical over 7 bases. The CDR3 is made up of 15 amino acids. J was trimmed by 5 bases and V by 1 base; bases with no gene match: 4. The CDR3 nucleotides are TGTGCCAGCAGTTTAGGACTAGCCGGTACCGGGGAGCTGTTTTTT. It codes for CASSLGLAGTGELFF.

This clonotype has a count of ten or more. The chain recombines TRBV3-1 with TRBJ1-4; D might be TRBD1 (5 bases). The V and J ends lost 0 bases and 6 bases respectively, with 17 bases between them. The CDR3 is 17 amino acids. The germline V gene has CDR1 LGHDT and CDR2 YNNKEL (reference sequence). The CDR3 coding sequence is TGTGCCAGCAGCCAAGATGCCCGGGGCGTACGCGATGAAAAACTGTTTTTT. Translation: CASSQDARGVRDEKLFF.

The chain employs TRBV29-1 and TRBJ2-3; TRBD2 matches 8 bases. Unmatched junction bases numbered 4, after V lost 5 bases and J lost 0 bases. Germline CDR1 is SQVTM and CDR2 is ANQGSEA. CDR3 size: 14 residues. CDR3 loop: CSVLAGLSTDTQYF. CDR3 DNA sequence: TGCAGCGTTCTAGCGGGCCTTAGCACAGATACGCAGTATTTT.

The V gene is TRBV11-3, the J gene TRBJ2-1; the D is unclear. This CDR3 has 14 amino acids. V dropped 6 bases and J dropped 1 base, with 10 bases sitting between them. CDR1 and CDR2 (germline): SGHNT, YENEEA. Here the CDR3 DNA reads TGTGCCAGCAGTCCCCGGGCGTCCTACAATGAGCAGTTCTTC. This sequence encodes CASSPRASYNEQFF.

The chain joins TRBV29-1 to TRBJ1-1, with D tentatively TRBD1 (6 bases). The CDR3 length is 13 residues. The V end lost 4 bases, the J end lost 2 bases, and 11 bases lay between the germline ends. Germline V gene sequence: CDR1 SQVTM, CDR2 ANQGSEA. The CDR3 DNA is TGCAGCGTTGTGGGGGACACTAACACTGAAGCTTTCTTT. It yields the protein CSVVGDTNTEAFF. Full variable domain (missing parts from reference TRBV29-1 and TRBJ1-1): SAVISQKPSRDICQRGTSLTIQCQVDSQVTMMFWYRQQPGQSLTLIATANQGSEATYESGFVIDKFPISRPNLTFSTLTVSNMSPEDSSIYLCSVVGDTNTEAFFGQGTRLTVV.

In its sample, this clonotype was seen a few times. V usage is TRBV7-2 and J usage is TRBJ2-5; TRBD2 is a possible D gene (6 bases). The V end was cut by 3 bases, the J end by 2 bases, with 10 bases between. This CDR3 spans 14 amino acids. CDR1 and CDR2 (germline): SGHTA, FQGNSA. The CDR3 DNA is TGTGCCAGCAGCTTGACTAGGGCTCAAGAGACCCAGTACTTC. Its translation is CASSLTRAQETQYF.

The sample holds a few counts of this clonotype. The gene calls are TRBV20-1 and TRBJ2-1, with 9 bases matching TRBD1. This CDR3 has 14 residues. V dropped 3 bases and J dropped 14; count of bases not matched to a gene: 14. Germline V lookup: CDR1 DFQATT, CDR2 SNEGSKA (reference sequence). CDR3 sequence (DNA): TGCAGTGCTAGCCCGGGCGGTGCAGGGACAGGGAAGTTCTTC. This gives the protein CSASPGGAGTGKFF.

The chain links TRBV15 to TRBJ1-2; D gene ambiguous. From germline, CDR1 is LNHNV and CDR2 YYDKDF (reference sequence). V gave up 1 base and J gave up 4 bases, with 10 bases separating them. This CDR3 comprises 14 residues. The CDR3 reads CATSRAPGPYGYTF. The CDR3 DNA reads as TGTGCCACCAGCAGAGCCCCAGGACCCTATGGCTACACCTTC.

This clonotype was seen a handful of times. J is TRBJ1-2 and V is TRBV5-5; D is perhaps TRBD1 (6 bases). Germline assignment: CDR1 SGHKS and CDR2 YYEKEE (reference sequence). Deletions cut 1 base from V and 3 bases from J, with 13 bases between. This CDR3 has 15 amino acids. The CDR3 DNA follows: TGTGCCAGCAGCTTGAACGCGGGGGCGCACTATGGCTACACCTTC. It codes for CASSLNAGAHYGYTF.

The chain combines TRBV5-1 with TRBJ2-6; D gene ambiguous. The length of the CDR3 is 17 residues. Germline CDR1 SGHRS, CDR2 YFSETQ. V was clipped by 2 bases and J by 0 bases, with 12 bases between them. CDR3: CASSFTKGSSGANVLTF. CDR3 nucleotide sequence: TGCGCCAGCAGCTTCACAAAGGGAAGCTCTGGGGCCAACGTCCTGACTTTC.

This chain uses TRBV5-1 with TRBJ1-1, with D perhaps TRBD1 (6 bases). The ends were cut back, 1 base at V and 0 bases at J, with 7 bases in the middle. The CDR3 has 14 residues. In germline, CDR1 is SGHRS, CDR2 YFSETQ. CDR3 sequence (DNA): TGCGCCAGCAGCTTGTACAGGGTGAACACTGAAGCTTTCTTT. Its protein is CASSLYRVNTEAFF.

This clonotype was observed a single time. The V and J genes are TRBV12-3 or TRBV12-4 and TRBJ1-2; the D is unclear. The CDR3 spans 15 residues. Trimming cost V 5 bases and J 1 base, with 14 bases left between them. The CDR3 sequence: CASSPRRRVNYGYTF. The CDR3 region has the DNA TGTGCCAGCAGTCCCCGGAGACGGGTTAACTATGGCTACACCTTC.

This chain uses TRBV7-8 with TRBJ2-5; TRBD2 matches at 10 bases. There are 18 residues in the CDR3. In germline, CDR1 is SGHVS, CDR2 FQNEAQ. V dropped 4 bases and J dropped 5; count of bases not matched to a gene: 16. For the CDR3, the DNA is TGTGCCAGCAGCTCCGTAGCGGGAGGAAAGGGGGATCGGGAGACCCAGTACTTC. This codes for CASSSVAGGKGDRETQYF.

This sequence joins TRBV5-4 and TRBJ1-2, with D uncertain. Trimming took 0 bases from V and 6 from J, leaving 6 bases between them. The germline V gene has CDR1 SGHNT and CDR2 YYREEE (reference sequence). The CDR3 covers 12 residues. The CDR3 DNA is TGTGCCAGCAGCTTGGTGGCAAATGGCTACACCTTC. Translated: CASSLVANGYTF.

There are a few counts of this clonotype. The chain recombines TRBV5-5 with TRBJ1-2, with 8 bases matching TRBD1. The junction had 9 bases not matched to a gene; V was cut back by 6 bases and J by 8 bases. This CDR3 has 13 amino acids. CDR1 is SGHKS and CDR2 is YYEKEE in the germline V gene (reference sequence). For the CDR3, the DNA is TGTGCCAGCAACATTCAGGGGGCGTTGGGCTACACCTTC. It yields the protein CASNIQGALGYTF.